This TCR beta chain was sequenced for a study of T cells expressing NK-cell markers. Turning to the study itself: It was sorted CD3+CD56+NKG2C+, CD3+CD56+NKG2C- and CD3+CD56-NKG2C+ T cells that supplied the TCR beta repertoires. Within the sequenced cohort of eight donors, seven exhibited HCMV seropositivity and one was seronegative. Broader study findings: NKG2C+ dominant clonotype frequencies in about six donors were about 1.0-7.5% of CD8+ T cells.

The CDR3 is 14 residues long. CDR1 is KGHDR and CDR2 is SFDVKD in the germline V gene. TCRdb re-called the 5' RACE reads and catalogs CDR3 proteins one per entry, DNA excluded. In all, the sample yields about 550,000 distinct CDR3 sequences. Concerning this clonotype itself: Its antigen is undetermined.

Input material: blood T cells: a sorted CD56 or NKG2C T cell subset, CD4+ or CD8+ T cells, or bulk PBMC T cells (not recorded which). The receptor was derived from a man between 18 and 35 years old in good health. The chain couples TRBV24-1 to TRBJ2-5; TCRdb's D call, TRBD1, is unchecked because there is no DNA. CDR3 loop: CATSRPGMQETQYF.